This is a list of T cell receptor beta chains from one sample in a study of OX40 agonist ivuxolimab in advanced cancers. Assay: immunoSEQ multiplex PCR; the TCRdb copy retains only in-frame clones and omits some. The data contain under 85,000 clones, approximately 89% of them singletons. The source material was CD4+ or CD8+ T cells sorted from blood, sampled in a trial of the OX40 agonist ivuxolimab. Receptor source: an adult with an advanced solid tumor such as melanoma, head and neck, liver or kidney cancer. Both conserved end residues are part of each CDR3. The order of the fields is D gene, clone size, V gene, J gene, CDR3 protein, CDR3 DNA. A D gene is named only where the DNA matches it firmly. Size is omitted from some rows. Given values are once, few, many or a class for expanded clones.

.	.	TRBV5-1	TRBJ2-6	CASSFVGSGANVLTF	TGCGCCAGCAGCTTCGTAGGGTCTGGGGCCAACGTCCTGACTTTC
TRBD1	.	TRBV6-6	TRBJ2-5	CASRSTGGETQYF	TGTGCCAGCAGGTCCACAGGGGGGGAGACCCAGTACTTC
.	.	TRBV6-1	TRBJ1-1	CASSWEYWTEAFF	TGTGCCAGCAGCTGGGAGTACTGGACTGAAGCTTTCTTT
TRBD1	.	TRBV2	TRBJ1-1	CASIGQGDTEAFF	TGTGCCAGCATCGGACAGGGGGACACTGAAGCTTTCTTT
.	.	TRBV2	TRBJ2-1	CASSESEFSYNEQFF	TGTGCCAGCAGTGAATCGGAATTCTCCTACAATGAGCAGTTCTTC
TRBD1	once	TRBV7-9	TRBJ2-7	CASSSSGTAITYEQYF	TGTGCCAGCAGCTCTTCCGGGACAGCTATAACCTACGAGCAGTACTTC
TRBD1	.	TRBV15	TRBJ2-7	CATSVDRGSYEQYF	TGTGCCACCAGCGTCGACAGGGGGTCCTACGAGCAGTACTTC
.	.	TRBV7-2	TRBJ2-3	CASSSTRTDTQYF	TGTGCCAGCAGCTCGACCCGCACAGATACGCAGTATTTT
.	.	TRBV5-4	TRBJ1-1	CASSLEGAGRAEAFF	TGTGCCAGCAGCTTGGAAGGGGCTGGGCGGGCTGAAGCTTTCTTT
.	once	TRBV6-5	TRBJ2-2	CASSYSGNTGELFF	TGTGCCAGCAGTTACTCGGGGAACACCGGGGAGCTGTTTTTT
.	.	TRBV6-6	TRBJ2-7	CASSSQGYEQYF	TGTGCCAGCAGTTCTCAAGGGTACGAGCAGTACTTC
TRBD1	once	TRBV11-2	TRBJ1-6	CASSLGGTGPYNSPLHF	TGTGCCAGCAGCTTGGGAGGGACAGGCCCCTATAATTCACCCCTCCACTTT
.	.	TRBV29-1	TRBJ1-1	CSVVAGAEGAFF	TGCAGCGTTGTGGCAGGGGCGGAAGGAGCTTTCTTT
TRBD2	once	TRBV10-3	TRBJ2-7	CAISDLAGSSYEQYF	TGTGCCATCAGTGATCTAGCGGGGTCTTCCTACGAGCAGTACTTC
.	.	TRBV6-1	TRBJ2-7	CASSLGGANYEQYF	TGTGCCAGCAGTCTCGGGGGCGCCAACTACGAGCAGTACTTC
.	.	TRBV21-1	TRBJ1-2	CASSKGSRGLDYGYTF	TGTGCCAGCAGCAAAGGATCCAGGGGGCTCGACTATGGCTACACCTTC
.	.	TRBV6-1	TRBJ1-6	CASSEGDSPLHF	TGTGCCAGCAGTGAAGGAGATTCACCCCTCCACTTT
.	.	TRBV2	TRBJ1-2	CASSEFPGGGYTF	TGTGCCAGCAGTGAATTTCCAGGAGGTGGCTACACCTTC
TRBD2	.	TRBV2	TRBJ2-5	CASRLAGGVETQYF	TGTGCCAGCAGACTAGCGGGGGGTGTTGAGACCCAGTACTTC